This TCR beta chain came from a study of OX40 agonist ivuxolimab in advanced cancers. Notes on the study in general: Compared with others, partial responders at 0.1-3.0 mg/kg displayed clonal expansion among the lowest.

To note about this clone: Antigen specificity is unknown.

Germline assignment: CDR1 MDHEN and CDR2 SYDVKM. CDR3 size: 14 residues. Trimming removed 5 bases at V and 0 bases at J, with 8 bases between. The cohort excluded patients with autoimmune disease history or systemic immunosuppression. Assay used: immunoSEQ multiplex PCR; TCRdb lists only in-frame clones, some missing. This repertoire shows approximately 67,000 clones, around 83% found once; its top ten account for under 2.5%. Sequencing was performed on CD4+ or CD8+ T cells sorted from blood, taken in a trial of the OX40 agonist ivuxolimab. The chain couples TRBV28 to TRBJ1-5; D unresolved. This receptor was identified in an adult with an advanced solid tumor such as melanoma, head and neck, liver or kidney cancer. The DNA for the CDR3 is TGTGCCAGCAGTCTAACCCGTAGCAATCAGCCCCAGCATTTT. It translates to CASSLTRSNQPQHF.